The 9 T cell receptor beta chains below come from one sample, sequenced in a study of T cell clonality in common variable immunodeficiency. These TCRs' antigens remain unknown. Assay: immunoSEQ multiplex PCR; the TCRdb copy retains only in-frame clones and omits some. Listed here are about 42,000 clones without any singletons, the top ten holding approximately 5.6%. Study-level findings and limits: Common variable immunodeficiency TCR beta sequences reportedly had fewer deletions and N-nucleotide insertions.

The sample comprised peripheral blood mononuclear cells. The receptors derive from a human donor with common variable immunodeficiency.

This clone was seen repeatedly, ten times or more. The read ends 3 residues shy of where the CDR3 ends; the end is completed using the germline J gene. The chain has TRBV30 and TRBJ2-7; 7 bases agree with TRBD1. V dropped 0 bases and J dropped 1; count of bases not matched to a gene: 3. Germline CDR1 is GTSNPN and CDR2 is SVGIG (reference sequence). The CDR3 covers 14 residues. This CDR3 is CAWSVGTASYEQYF. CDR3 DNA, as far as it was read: TGTGCCTGGAGTGTAGGGACAGCGTCCTACGAG.

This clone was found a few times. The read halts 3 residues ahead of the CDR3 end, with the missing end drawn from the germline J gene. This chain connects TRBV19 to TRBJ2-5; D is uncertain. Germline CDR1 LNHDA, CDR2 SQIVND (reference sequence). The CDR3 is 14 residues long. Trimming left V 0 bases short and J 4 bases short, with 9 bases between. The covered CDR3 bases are TGTGCCAGTAGTATAGACCCCAGGTCAGAGACC. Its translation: CASSIDPRSET. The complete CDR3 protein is CASSIDPRSETQYF.

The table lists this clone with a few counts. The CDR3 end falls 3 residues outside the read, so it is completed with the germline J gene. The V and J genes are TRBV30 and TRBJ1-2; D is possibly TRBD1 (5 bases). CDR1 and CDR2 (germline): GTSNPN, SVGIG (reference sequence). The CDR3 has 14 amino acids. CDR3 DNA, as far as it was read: TGTGCCTGGAGTGTCCCGGGGGTAAAGGGAGGC. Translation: CAWSVPGVKGG. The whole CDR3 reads CAWSVPGVKGGYTF.

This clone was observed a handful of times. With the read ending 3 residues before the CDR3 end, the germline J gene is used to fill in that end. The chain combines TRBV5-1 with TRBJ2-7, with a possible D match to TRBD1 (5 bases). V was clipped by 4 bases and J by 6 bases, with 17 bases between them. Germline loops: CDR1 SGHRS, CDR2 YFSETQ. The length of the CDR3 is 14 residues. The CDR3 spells CASSTNPLTGEQYF. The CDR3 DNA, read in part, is TGCGCCAGCAGCACCAATCCTCTAACAGGCGAG.

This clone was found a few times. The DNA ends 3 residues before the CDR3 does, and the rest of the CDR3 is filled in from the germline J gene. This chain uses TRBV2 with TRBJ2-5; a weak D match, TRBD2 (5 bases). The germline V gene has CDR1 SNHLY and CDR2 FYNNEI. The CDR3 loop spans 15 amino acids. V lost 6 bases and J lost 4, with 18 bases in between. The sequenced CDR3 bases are TGTGCCAGCAGCGGGGAGTCATCCCCGAGAGAGACC. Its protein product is CASSGESSPRET. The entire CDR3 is CASSGESSPRETQYF.

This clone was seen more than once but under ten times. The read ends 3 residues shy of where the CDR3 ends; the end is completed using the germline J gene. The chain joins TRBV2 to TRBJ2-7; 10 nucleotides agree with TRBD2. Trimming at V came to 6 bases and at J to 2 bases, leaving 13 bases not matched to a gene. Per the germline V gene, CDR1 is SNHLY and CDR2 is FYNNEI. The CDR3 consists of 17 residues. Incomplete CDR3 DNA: TGTGCCAGCAGAGACGATATTAGTAGCGGGAGGACCTACGAG. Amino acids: CASRDDISSGRTYE. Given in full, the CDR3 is CASRDDISSGRTYEQYF.

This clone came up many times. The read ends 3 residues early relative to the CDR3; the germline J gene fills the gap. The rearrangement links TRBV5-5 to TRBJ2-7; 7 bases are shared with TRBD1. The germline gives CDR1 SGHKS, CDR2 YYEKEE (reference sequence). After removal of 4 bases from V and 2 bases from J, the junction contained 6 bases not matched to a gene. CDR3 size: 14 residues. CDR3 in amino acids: CASSPQGDPYEQYF. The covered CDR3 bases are TGTGCCAGCAGCCCCCAGGGGGACCCCTACGAG.

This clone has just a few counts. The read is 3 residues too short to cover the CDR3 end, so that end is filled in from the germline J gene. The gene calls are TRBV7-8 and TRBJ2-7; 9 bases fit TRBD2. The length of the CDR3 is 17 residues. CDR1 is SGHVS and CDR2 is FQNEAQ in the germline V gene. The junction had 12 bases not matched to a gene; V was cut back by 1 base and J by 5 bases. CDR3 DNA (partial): TGTGCCAGCAGCTTAGATGTGATGGCGGGAGGGTCGGACGAG. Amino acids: CASSLDVMAGGSDE. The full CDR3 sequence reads CASSLDVMAGGSDEQYF.

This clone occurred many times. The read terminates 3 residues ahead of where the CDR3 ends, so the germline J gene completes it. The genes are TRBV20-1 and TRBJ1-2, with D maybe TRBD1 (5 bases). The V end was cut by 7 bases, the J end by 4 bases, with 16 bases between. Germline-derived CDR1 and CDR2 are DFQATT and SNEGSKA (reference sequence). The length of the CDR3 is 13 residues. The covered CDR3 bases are TGCAGTGTCCGTGGCATCCAGGGCTATGGC. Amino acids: CSVRGIQGYG. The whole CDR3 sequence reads CSVRGIQGYGYTF.